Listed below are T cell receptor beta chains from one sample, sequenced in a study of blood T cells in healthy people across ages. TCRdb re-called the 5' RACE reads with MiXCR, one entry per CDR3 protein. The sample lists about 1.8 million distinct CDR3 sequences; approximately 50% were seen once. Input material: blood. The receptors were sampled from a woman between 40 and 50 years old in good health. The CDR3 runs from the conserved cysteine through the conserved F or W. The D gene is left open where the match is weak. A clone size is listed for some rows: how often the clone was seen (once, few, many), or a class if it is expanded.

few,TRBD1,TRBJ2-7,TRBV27,TGTGCCAGCAGTTTCACAGGGGAGTCCTACGAGCAGTACTTC,CASSFTGESYEQYF
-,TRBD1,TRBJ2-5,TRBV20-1,TGCAGTGCCGCTAAGGGACAGGGAGGCTACAATGAGCAGTACTTC,CSAAKGQGGYNEQYF
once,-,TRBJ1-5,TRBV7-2,TGTGCCAGCAGCTTAGAGGCAGGAAGGAGGCATCAGCCCCAGCATTTT,CASSLEAGRRHQPQHF
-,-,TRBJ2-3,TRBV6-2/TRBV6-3,TGTGCCAGCAGTTCATGGGGGTCAGATACGCAGTATTTT,CASSSWGSDTQYF
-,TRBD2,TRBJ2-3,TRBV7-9,TGTGCCAGCAGCCGTTTCACAGCGGGGGTTGGACCAGATACGCAGTATTTT,CASSRFTAGVGPDTQYF
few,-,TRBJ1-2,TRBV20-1,TGCAGTGCTTTGACACGGAGAAGCGAAGTTGGCTACACCTTC,CSALTRRSEVGYTF
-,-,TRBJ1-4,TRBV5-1,TGCGCCAGCAGCCTTGAGTTCCAGGGACCGGTGGGTGAAAAACTGTTTTTT,CASSLEFQGPVGEKLFF
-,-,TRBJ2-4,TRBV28,TGTGCCAGCGGTCAAAGTCAGTTCGGCAAAAACATTCAGTACTTC,CASGQSQFGKNIQYF
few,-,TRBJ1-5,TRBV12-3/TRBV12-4,TGTGCCAGCAGCCCCCTCCCCGGGGGACAGCCCCAGCATTTT,CASSPLPGGQPQHF
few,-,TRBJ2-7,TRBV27,TGTGCCAGCAGTTTAAGCGCGACCGCGATCAAGCAGTACTTC,CASSLSATAIKQYF
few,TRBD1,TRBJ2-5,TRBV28,TGTGCCAGCAGGCTACAGGGGGCAGGCGGGACCCAGTACTTC,CASRLQGAGGTQYF
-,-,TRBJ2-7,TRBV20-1,TGCAGTGCTTTAGGGACCTCCAACGAGCAGTACTTC,CSALGTSNEQYF
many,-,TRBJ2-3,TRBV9,TGTGCCAGCAGCGTATCCGCGGATACGCAGTATTTT,CASSVSADTQYF
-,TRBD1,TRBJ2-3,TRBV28,TGTGCCAGCAGCTATCCGGGACAGGGTCTTCTATTCACAGATACGCAGTATTTT,CASSYPGQGLLFTDTQYF
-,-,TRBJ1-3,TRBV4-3,TGCGCCAGCAGCCAGGAACGTGGAAACACCATATATTTT,CASSQERGNTIYF
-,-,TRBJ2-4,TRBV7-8,TGTGCCAGCAGCTTAGGGGGGGTTGGGGACATTCAGTACTTC,CASSLGGVGDIQYF
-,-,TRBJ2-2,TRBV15,TGTGCCACCAGCAGAGATAAAGGCATCTTCAACACCGGGGAGCTGTTTTTT,CATSRDKGIFNTGELFF
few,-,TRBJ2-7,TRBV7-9,TGTGCCAGCAGCTTCACCGAGGCCACCTACGAGCAGTACTTC,CASSFTEATYEQYF
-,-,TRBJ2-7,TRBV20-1,TGCAGTGCTAGACGGGAATGGGGGTTAGGCGGCTACGAGCAGTACTTC,CSARREWGLGGYEQYF
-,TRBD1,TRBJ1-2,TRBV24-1,TGTGCCACCAACTCCGGGACAGGCCTCTATGGCTACACCTTC,CATNSGTGLYGYTF
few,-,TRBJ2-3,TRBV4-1,TGCGCCAGCAGCCAAGTAGGGCAACAGGTTGGGGATACGCAGTATTTT,CASSQVGQQVGDTQYF
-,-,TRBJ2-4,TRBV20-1,TGCAGTGTCCGGGCTAGTCTTCAGTACTTC,CSVRASLQYF
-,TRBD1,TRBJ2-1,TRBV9,TGTGCCAGCAGCGTAGCAAGGACAGGGCCGGACAATGAGCAGTTCTTC,CASSVARTGPDNEQFF
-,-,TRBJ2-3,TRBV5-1,TGCGTCAGCAGCACCAGGGGCCGTACAGATACGCAGTATTTT,CVSSTRGRTDTQYF
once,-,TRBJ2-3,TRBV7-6,TGTGCCAGCCGCTACGATTCAGCGGCAGATACGCAGTATTTT,CASRYDSAADTQYF
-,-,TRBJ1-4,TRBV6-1,TGTGCCAGCAGTGCATCTGGGCCTGGGGAAAAACTGTTTTTT,CASSASGPGEKLFF
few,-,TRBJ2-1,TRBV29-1,TGCAGCGTTGAAGTGTACAATGAGCAGTTCTTC,CSVEVYNEQFF
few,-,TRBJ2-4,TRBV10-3,TGTGCCATCAGTGATCCCAGGGGAAAAAACATTCAGTACTTC,CAISDPRGKNIQYF
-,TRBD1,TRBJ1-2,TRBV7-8,TGTGCCAGCAGCTCCAATACAGGGGGCTATGGCTATACCTTC,CASSSNTGGYGYTF
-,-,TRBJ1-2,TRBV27,TGTGCCAGCAGTTTCCGCGGACAGTATGGCTACACCTTC,CASSFRGQYGYTF
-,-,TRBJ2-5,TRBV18,TGTGCCAGCTCACCAATCCCCAGCGAGGAAGAGACCCAGTACTTC,CASSPIPSEEETQYF
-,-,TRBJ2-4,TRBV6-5,TGTGCCAGCAGTTGCGCGCAAATCTTGGCCAAAAACATTCAGTACTTC,CASSCAQILAKNIQYF
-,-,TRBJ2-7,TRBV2,TGTGCCAGCAGTGACGGTTTGGCCAGTAGCTCCTACGAGCAGTACTTC,CASSDGLASSSYEQYF
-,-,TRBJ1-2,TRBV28,TGTGCCAGCAGTTCTCCCGGACCCGACTATGGCTACACCTTC,CASSSPGPDYGYTF
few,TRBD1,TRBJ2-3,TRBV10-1,TGCGCCAGCAGGGGGGACAGTGCTAGCACAGATACGCAGTATTTT,CASRGDSASTDTQYF
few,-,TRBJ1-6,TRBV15,TGTGCCACCAGCTTAAGATCTAGAAATAATTCACCCCTCCACTTT,CATSLRSRNNSPLHF
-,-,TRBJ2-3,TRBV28,TGTGCCAGCAGCGCGGGGTTTGTAGATACGCAGTATTTT,CASSAGFVDTQYF
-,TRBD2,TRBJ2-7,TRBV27,TGTGCCAGCAGTTTTCTCCACGCGGGGGGAGGCTTGCTCTACGAGCAGTACTTC,CASSFLHAGGGLLYEQYF